This T cell receptor (beta chain) derives from a study of CD8+ T cells in alopecia areata. cDNA reverse transcribed from extracted RNA served as the sequencing template. TCRdb's copy holds only in-frame clones and misses some; the assay was immunoSEQ multiplex PCR. Counted here are 150,000 to 200,000 clones, approximately 60% occurring once; the ten biggest clones make up less than 5%. This clone was observed a few times. Its cognate antigen is unknown. Study-wide findings and caveats: Researchers reported that TCR sharing among patients proved less clear than in mice, possibly HLA-linked. Normal scalp showed lower clonality than lesional scalp, especially alopecia totalis/universalis.

The receptor was isolated from a human donor in good health. The sequencing input was CD4+ T cells sorted from blood.

The CDR3 nucleotides read TGTGCCAGCAGCTTAGAGCGAGCGGGAGATACGCAGTATTTT. This sequence encodes CASSLERAGDTQYF. This chain connects TRBV7-2 to TRBJ2-3, with D possibly matching TRBD2 (6 bases). V was shortened by 1 base and J by 5 bases, with 10 bases between the two germline ends. The CDR3 length is 14 residues. Per the germline V gene, CDR1 is SGHTA and CDR2 is FQGNSA.